The 15 T cell receptor beta chains in this list originate from one sample, sequenced in a study of T cell clones after liver transplantation (dated by TCRdb to about 2019). The library was produced with the immunoSEQ multiplex PCR assay. This immuneACCESS table, as held by TCRdb, lists in-frame sequences with V and J called but not all clones. Of the missing ones, under half trace to an unresolved V gene in checked studies; the others have no known cause. The sample data list 40,000 to 55,000 clones, and about 82% of these were observed just once. The top ten hold more than 2% of the sample. This sample comprised CD4+ T cells from blood, obtained 24 months after liver transplant. All receptors derive from a human patient who received a liver transplant. Some T cells may have been brought in with the graft after a transplant.

This clone was seen a handful of times. This chain connects TRBV5-4 to TRBJ2-1; 7 bases are shared with TRBD1. CDR1 and CDR2 from the germline V gene are SGHNT and YYREEE (reference sequence). The V gene end was trimmed by 0 bases and the J gene end by 6 bases; junction bases not matched to a gene: 6. The CDR3 has 15 amino acids. CDR3: CASSLGQGWFNEQFF. Written as DNA, the CDR3 is TGTGCCAGCAGCTTGGGACAGGGTTGGTTCAATGAGCAGTTCTTC. Filled out from reference TRBV5-4 and TRBJ2-1, the complete variable domain reads ETGVTQSPTHLIKTRGQQVTLRCSSQSGHNTVSWYQQALGQGPQFIFQYYREEENGRGNFPPRFSGLQFPNYSSELNVNALELDDSALYLCASSLGQGWFNEQFFGPGTRLTVL.

This clone has just one count. The chain recombines TRBV30 with TRBJ2-7, with D hard to call. The DNA end is a closer match to TRBJ2-1, so the J assignment may be wrong. This CDR3 region has 14 residues. Germline values: CDR1 GTSNPN, CDR2 SVGIG (reference sequence). This CDR3 reads CAWRGWQFYNEQFF. The CDR3 DNA reads as TGTGCCTGGAGGGGCTGGCAGTTCTACAATGAGCAGTTCTTC.

V and J are TRBV5-4 and TRBJ2-5; a possible D gene is TRBD1 (6 bases). Germline CDR1 reads SGHNT; CDR2 reads YYREEE (reference sequence). CDR3 size: 14 residues. V was shortened by 3 bases and J by 2 bases, with 11 bases between the two germline ends. This chain's CDR3 is CASSSGQYQETQYF. The CDR3 coding sequence is TGTGCCAGCAGCTCAGGACAGTATCAAGAGACCCAGTACTTC.

The chain joins TRBV6-1 to TRBJ2-7; D unclear. Germline assignment: CDR1 MNHNS and CDR2 SASEGT. The CDR3 runs 14 residues. V was trimmed by 7 bases and J by 5 bases, leaving 18 bases between them. The CDR3 region has the DNA TGTGCCAGCAACCCGAGATGGGGATTCGACGAGCAGTACTTC. It yields the protein CASNPRWGFDEQYF.

This rearrangement joins TRBV5-1 to TRBJ1-4; a possible D gene is TRBD1 (6 bases). V was cut by 4 bases and J by 4 bases, with 14 bases left in between. The CDR3 has 15 amino acids. Germline values: CDR1 SGHRS, CDR2 YFSETQ. The CDR3 spells CASSLTDSYNEKLFF. The CDR3 bases are TGCGCCAGCAGCCTAACGGACAGTTATAATGAAAAACTGTTTTTT.

This chain uses TRBV4-3 with TRBJ2-1; 10 nucleotides line up with TRBD2. The junction had 10 bases not matched to a gene; V was cut back by 1 base and J by 7 bases. Germline loops: CDR1 LGHNA, CDR2 YSLEER. The CDR3 contains 17 residues. The CDR3 DNA sequence: TGCGCCAGCAGCCAAGGATCGGTAGCGGGGGGCTATAATGAGCAGTTCTTC. Encoded protein: CASSQGSVAGGYNEQFF.

Here the CDR3 reads CASSPDRLEQFF. The CDR3 nucleotides are TGCGCCAGCAGCCCGGACCGCCTAGAGCAGTTCTTC. This chain uses TRBV5-1 with TRBJ2-1; D is uncertain. The CDR3 sequence is 12 residues long. In germline, CDR1 is SGHRS, CDR2 YFSETQ. Trimming removed 4 bases at V and 10 bases at J, with 12 bases between.

V gene TRBV5-5 combines with J gene TRBJ2-7, with TRBD1 as a possible D gene (6 bases). This CDR3 is 13 amino acids long. Trimming took 5 bases from V and 1 from J, leaving 10 bases between them. Germline V CDR1 and CDR2: SGHKS, YYEKEE (reference sequence). CDR3 bases: TGTGCCAGCAGTCTTCAGGGGTCCTACGAGCAGTACTTC. This codes for CASSLQGSYEQYF.

J is TRBJ2-3 and V is TRBV5-1, with D possibly matching TRBD1 (6 bases). Germline values: CDR1 SGHRS, CDR2 YFSETQ. V was clipped by 4 bases and J by 2 bases, with 14 bases between them. This CDR3 has 15 residues. In nucleotides, the CDR3 is TGCGCCAGCAGCACAGGGTTCGCGCTCACAGATACGCAGTATTTT. Translation: CASSTGFALTDTQYF.

The chain has TRBV29-1 and TRBJ1-1; D is unresolved. Trimming took 7 bases from V and 2 from J, leaving 5 bases between them. The CDR3 spans 10 residues. Germline CDR1 is SQVTM and CDR2 is ANQGSEA. CDR3 in amino acids: CSAYNTEAFF. The CDR3 DNA follows: TGCAGCGCATACAACACTGAAGCTTTCTTT.

This clone counts as medium-sized. This chain uses TRBV4-2 with TRBJ2-7; 11 nucleotides line up with TRBD2. CDR1 is LGHNA, CDR2 YNFKEQ, per germline. The junction had 8 bases not matched to a gene; V was cut back by 4 bases and J by 3 bases. The CDR3 covers 16 residues. The CDR3 reads CASSPLAGLADYEQYF. The CDR3 DNA reads as TGTGCCAGCAGCCCGTTAGCGGGACTAGCGGACTACGAGCAGTACTTC.

CDR3 DNA: TGCGCCAGCAGCTTGGGAGGGAACGGATACGAGCAGTACTTC. Its translation is CASSLGGNGYEQYF. The chain employs TRBV5-1 and TRBJ2-7; a weak D match, TRBD2 (5 bases). The germline gives CDR1 SGHRS, CDR2 YFSETQ. This CDR3 has 14 residues. With 0 bases removed from V and 4 bases from J, the gap between germline ends came to 11 bases. The whole variable domain, filled in from reference TRBV5-1 and TRBJ2-7, reads KAGVTQTPRYLIKTRGQQVTLSCSPISGHRSVSWYQQTPGQGLQFLFEYFSETQRNKGNFPGRFSGRQFSNSRSEMNVSTLELGDSALYLCASSLGGNGYEQYFGPGTRLTVT.

This clone was observed a single time. This rearrangement joins TRBV6-6 to TRBJ2-3; D perhaps matches TRBD2 (6 bases). This CDR3 comprises 14 residues. Trimming removed 0 bases from V and 4 bases from J, with 8 bases in between. Germline CDR1 and CDR2: MNHNY and SVGAGI (reference sequence). The CDR3 here is CASSYSGGADTQYF. DNA for the CDR3: TGTGCCAGCAGTTACTCAGGCGGGGCAGATACGCAGTATTTT.

V usage is TRBV19 and J usage is TRBJ1-1; TRBD1 might be the D (5 bases). The ends were cut back, 1 base at V and 5 bases at J, with 11 bases in the middle. This CDR3 is 14 amino acids long. CDR1 LNHDA and CDR2 SQIVND come from the germline V gene (reference sequence). CDR3 in DNA: TGTGCCAGTAGTATAGTGGCAGGGCAGACTGAAGCTTTCTTT. Its translation: CASSIVAGQTEAFF.

Worth noting for this clone: No conserved phenylalanine or tryptophan ends this CDR3, so it is likely a read error. The rearrangement joins TRBV6-1 to TRBJ1-1; D remains ambiguous. Looked up from germline, CDR1 is MNHNS and CDR2 is SASEGT. Trimming took 6 bases from V and 4 from J, leaving 6 bases between them. This CDR3 region has 11 residues. DNA of the CDR3: TGTGCCAGCAGGGAAAGCACTGAAGCTTTCCTT. It yields the protein CASRESTEAFL.